The 19 T cell receptor beta chains presented below share a single source sample, sequenced in a study of blood T cell repertoires in COVID-19. The data were produced by immunoSEQ multiplex PCR, yet TCRdb's version contains in-frame clones alone and is incomplete. The profile shows about 200,000 clones, around 80% of them singletons. Sequences were obtained from peripheral blood. The receptor set was obtained from a woman of 80 years or more with active or convalescent COVID-19.

This clone was seen only once. This chain links TRBV19 with TRBJ2-3, with D possibly TRBD2 on 7 matching bases. CDR1 is LNHDA and CDR2 is SQIVND in the germline V gene (reference sequence). The CDR3 covers 16 residues. The V gene lost 0 bases and the J gene lost 4 bases, with 14 bases spanning the gap. The CDR3 protein is CASSIDRGAIADTQYF. CDR3 nucleotides: TGTGCCAGTAGTATAGACCGGGGGGCGATTGCAGATACGCAGTATTTT.

This chain joins TRBV3-1 (or the pseudogene TRBV3-2) and TRBJ2-7, with D possibly being TRBD1 (7 bases). Germline loops: CDR1 LGHDT, CDR2 YNNKEL (reference sequence). There are 15 residues in the CDR3. V dropped 4 bases and J dropped 5 bases, with 18 bases sitting between them. CDR3 loop: CASSPNGGQRNEQYF. For the CDR3, the DNA is TGTGCCAGCAGCCCAAACGGGGGACAGCGCAACGAGCAGTACTTC.

The V call is TRBV9, the J call TRBJ2-2, with D possibly matching TRBD2 (5 bases). The CDR3 consists of 15 residues. CDR1 is SGDLS and CDR2 is YYNGEE in the germline V gene. The V end was cut by 1 base, the J end by 3 bases, with 10 bases between. The CDR3 DNA reads as TGTGCCAGCAGCGTATGGACGGAGGACACCGGGGAGCTGTTTTTT. Its translation is CASSVWTEDTGELFF.

CDR3 in amino acids: CASSHLQGAGYTF. DNA of the CDR3: TGTGCCAGCAGCCATCTACAGGGGGCGGGCTACACCTTC. The chain employs TRBV3-1 (or the pseudogene TRBV3-2) and TRBJ1-2, with TRBD1 matching 9 bases. Germline CDR1 LGHDT, CDR2 YNNKEL (reference sequence). Trimming cost V 3 bases and J 8 bases; bases outside gene matches: 4. CDR3 length: 13 residues.

J is TRBJ2-5 and V is TRBV7-2; TRBD1 is a possible D gene (5 bases). CDR3 length equals 17 residues. The V end was cut by 8 bases, the J end by 7 bases, with 29 bases between. Germline CDR1 reads SGHTA; CDR2 reads FQGNSA. This chain's CDR3 is CASSEPGRPPIQGTQYF. The CDR3 DNA reads as TGTGCCAGCTCAGAGCCAGGGCGTCCCCCTATCCAGGGGACCCAGTACTTC.

The gene calls are TRBV7-2 and TRBJ2-3; D may be TRBD2 (6 bases). Germline V CDR1 and CDR2: SGHTA, FQGNSA. The CDR3 has 14 amino acids. Between the trimmed V and J ends, which lost 5 bases and 2 bases, there was a span of 11 bases. CDR3 sequence (DNA): TGTGCCAGCAGCCCGGGACTGAACACAGATACGCAGTATTTT. Protein sequence: CASSPGLNTDTQYF.

The chain joins TRBV10-2 to TRBJ1-5, with D perhaps TRBD1 (5 bases). CDR3 length: 13 amino acids. From germline, CDR1 is WSHSY and CDR2 SAAADI. The ends were cut back, 6 bases at V and 2 bases at J, with 8 bases in the middle. The CDR3, as DNA: TGCGCCAGCAGAATGACAGGCAATCAGCCCCAGCATTTT. Its protein product is CASRMTGNQPQHF.

This chain connects TRBV2 to TRBJ2-5; the match to TRBD1 covers 8 bases. With 6 bases clipped from V and 4 bases from J, the junction kept 10 bases outside the gene matches. CDR3 length: 15 residues. Germline lookup yields CDR1 SNHLY and CDR2 FYNNEI. The CDR3 here is CASSLRDRKGETQYF. In DNA form, the CDR3 reads TGTGCCAGCAGCCTACGGGACAGGAAGGGAGAGACCCAGTACTTC.

CDR3 in amino acids: CASTRGLVRNEQFF. CDR3 nucleotides: TGTGCCAGCACCCGGGGACTAGTGCGCAATGAGCAGTTCTTC. The chain links TRBV6-5 to TRBJ2-1; 8 bases map to TRBD2. With 7 bases clipped from V and 6 bases from J, the junction kept 8 bases outside the gene matches. Germline V lookup: CDR1 MNHEY, CDR2 SVGAGI. The length of the CDR3 is 14 residues.

This clone was counted a few times. CDR3 in amino acids: CASSLGEAGEQFF. CDR3 nucleotides: TGTGCCAGCAGCTTGGGTGAGGCGGGTGAGCAGTTCTTC. The V and J genes are TRBV5-4 and TRBJ2-1; perhaps TRBD2 as D (5 bases). CDR1 and CDR2 from the germline V gene are SGHNT and YYREEE (reference sequence). The CDR3 sequence is 13 residues long. V was shortened by 0 bases and J by 9 bases, with 10 bases between the two germline ends.

The J gene is TRBJ1-5, the V gene TRBV28; D uncertain. Trimming left V 2 bases short and J 3 bases short, with 8 bases between. Germline CDR1 reads MDHEN; CDR2 reads SYDVKM. CDR3 length: 14 amino acids. The CDR3 DNA is TGTGCCAGCAGTTTACCCTCCTCCAATCAGCCCCAGCATTTT. Translating gives CASSLPSSNQPQHF.

The rearrangement links TRBV5-1 to TRBJ1-1, with a possible D match to TRBD1 (6 bases). The CDR3 loop spans 14 amino acids. V was trimmed by 5 bases and J by 2 bases, leaving 13 bases between them. Germline CDR1 reads SGHRS; CDR2 reads YFSETQ. The CDR3, as DNA: TGCGCCAGCAGTCTGGACAGTATAAACACTGAAGCTTTCTTT. Its protein product is CASSLDSINTEAFF. Supplemented by reference TRBV5-1 and TRBJ1-1, the full variable domain reads KAGVTQTPRYLIKTRGQQVTLSCSPISGHRSVSWYQQTPGQGLQFLFEYFSETQRNKGNFPGRFSGRQFSNSRSEMNVSTLELGDSALYLCASSLDSINTEAFFGQGTRLTVV.

This chain joins TRBV13 and TRBJ1-1; D is unresolved. The CDR3 loop spans 15 amino acids. V was shortened by 3 bases and J by 3 bases, with 14 bases between the two germline ends. Germline CDR1 PRHDT, CDR2 FYEKMQ (reference sequence). CDR3 sequence (DNA): TGTGCCAGCAGCTTGTTACGAGTCGTTGACACTGAAGCTTTCTTT. Its protein is CASSLLRVVDTEAFF. The full variable domain, in which reference TRBV13 and TRBJ1-1 provide the parts outside the CDR3, is AAGVIQSPRHLIKEKRETATLKCYPIPRHDTVYWYQQGPGQDPQFLISFYEKMQSDKGSIPDRFSAQQFSDYHSELNMSSLELGDSALYFCASSLLRVVDTEAFFGQGTRLTVV.

The chain uses TRBV2 and TRBJ1-4, with D uncertain. The CDR3 consists of 16 residues. V lost 6 bases to trimming and J lost 2 bases, with 16 bases between them. Germline V gene sequence: CDR1 SNHLY, CDR2 FYNNEI. This chain's CDR3 is CASRWLEVGTNEKLFF. The CDR3 DNA reads TGTGCCAGCAGGTGGTTGGAGGTCGGGACTAATGAAAAACTGTTTTTT.

This clone was observed at least ten times. The genes are TRBV27 and TRBJ1-2, with TRBD1 matching over 9 bases. Germline CDR1 is MNHEY and CDR2 is SMNVEV (reference sequence). J gave up 6 bases and V 3 bases, and 2 bases lay outside the gene matches. CDR3 length: 13 residues. CDR3 nucleotides: TGTGCCAGCAGTTTTGGGGACAGGGATGGCTACACCTTC. Protein: CASSFGDRDGYTF.

This chain joins TRBV5-1 and TRBJ2-7; D is undetermined. CDR1 is SGHRS, CDR2 YFSETQ, per germline. The V end lost 7 bases, the J end lost 6 bases, and 11 bases lay between the germline ends. The CDR3 contains 11 residues. The CDR3 reads CASRDGFEQYF. CDR3 DNA: TGCGCCAGCCGAGACGGGTTCGAGCAGTACTTC.

The chain links TRBV3-1 (or the pseudogene TRBV3-2) to TRBJ2-2; 9 positions match TRBD2. Germline CDR1 and CDR2: LGHDT and YNNKEL (reference sequence). Germline trimming cut 0 bases from V and 3 bases from J; bases unmatched to any gene: 2. The CDR3 contains 16 residues. The CDR3 region has the DNA TGTGCCAGCAGCCAAGAGGCGGGGGGGTACACCGGGGAGCTGTTTTTT. Amino acids: CASSQEAGGYTGELFF.

This clone came up a few times. The gene calls are TRBV5-6 and TRBJ1-2, with TRBD1 matching 7 bases. Trimming at V came to 4 bases and at J to 2 bases, leaving 2 bases not matched to a gene. Germline values: CDR1 SGHDT, CDR2 YYEEEE. This CDR3 comprises 13 residues. CDR3 sequence: CASSPGQNYGYTF. CDR3 nucleotides: TGTGCCAGCAGCCCGGGACAGAACTATGGCTACACCTTC. Based on the CDR3 plus reference TRBV5-6 and TRBJ1-2, the full variable domain is DAGVTQSPTHLIKTRGQQVTLRCSPKSGHDTVSWYQQALGQGPQFIFQYYEEEERQRGNFPDRFSGHQFPNYSSELNVNALLLGDSALYLCASSPGQNYGYTFGSGTRLTVV.

The chain links TRBV7-2 to TRBJ2-5; D is possibly TRBD2 (6 bases). The germline V gene encodes CDR1 SGHTA and CDR2 FQGNSA. This CDR3 is 12 amino acids long. V shed 6 bases and J shed 9 bases, with 14 bases lying between them. The CDR3 loop reads CASSRDFGSQYF. DNA for the CDR3: TGTGCCAGCAGTAGGGACTTCGGGTCCCAGTACTTC.